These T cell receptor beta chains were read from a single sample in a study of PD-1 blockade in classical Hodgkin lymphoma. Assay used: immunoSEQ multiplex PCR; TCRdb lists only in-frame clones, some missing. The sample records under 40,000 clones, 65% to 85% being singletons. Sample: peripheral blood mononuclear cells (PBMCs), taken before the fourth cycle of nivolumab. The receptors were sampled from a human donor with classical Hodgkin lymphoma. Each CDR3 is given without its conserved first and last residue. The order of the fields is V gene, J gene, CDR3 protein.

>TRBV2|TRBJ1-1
ASSESWSPNTEAF
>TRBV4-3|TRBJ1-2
ASSQDLGNYGYT
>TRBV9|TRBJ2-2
ASSKLAGARTGELF
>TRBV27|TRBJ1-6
ASSEGISRYNSPLH
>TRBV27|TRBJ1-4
ASSSTNGEKLF
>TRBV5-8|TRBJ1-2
ASIWTGGNYGYT
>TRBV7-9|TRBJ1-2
ASSPPRGTYGYT
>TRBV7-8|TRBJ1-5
ASSLAAGPNQPQH
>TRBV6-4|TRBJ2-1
ASSPSGTPRGEQF
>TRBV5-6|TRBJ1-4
ASSQLTGNEKLF
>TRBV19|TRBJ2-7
ASSIGTDGGEQY
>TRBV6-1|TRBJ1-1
ASSATENTEAF
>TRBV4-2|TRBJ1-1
ASSQGRTAPGAF
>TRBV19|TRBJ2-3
ATSTGPSTDTQY
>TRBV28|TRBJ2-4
ASSLFWTSAKNIQY
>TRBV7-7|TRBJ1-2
ASSFIVGVRIYGYT
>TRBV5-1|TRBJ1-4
ASSQLGTGIEKLF
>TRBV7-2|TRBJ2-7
ASSQATGGPYEQY
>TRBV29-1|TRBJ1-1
SVETDYTEAF
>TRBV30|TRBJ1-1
AWGQGNTEAF
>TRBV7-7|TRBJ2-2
ASSLGTYAGELF
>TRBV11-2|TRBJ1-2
ASSLRGGGYT
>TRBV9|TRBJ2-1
ASSPPSHEQF
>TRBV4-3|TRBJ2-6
ASSQAIQGAGANVLT
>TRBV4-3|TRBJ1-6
ASSQHDRGGSPLH
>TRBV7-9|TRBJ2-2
ASSLVRGRNTGELF
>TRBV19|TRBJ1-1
ASSSRWPAEAF
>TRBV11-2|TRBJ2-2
ASSLSFWAGELF
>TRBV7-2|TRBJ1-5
ASSPRRGDSNQPQH
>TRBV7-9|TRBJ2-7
ASSLGTGSYEQY
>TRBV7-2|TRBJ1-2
ASSVYRGTAYGYT
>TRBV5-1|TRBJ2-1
ASSSTSGHYNEQF
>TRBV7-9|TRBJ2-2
ASSLVGASWDTGELF
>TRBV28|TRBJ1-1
ASGLGGRGTEAF
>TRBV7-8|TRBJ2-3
ASSSILVASTDTQY
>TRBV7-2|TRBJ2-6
ASSPQGGSGANVLT
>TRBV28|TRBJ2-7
ASTLEGQGPYEQY
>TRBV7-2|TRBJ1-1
ASSVTTDGSEAF
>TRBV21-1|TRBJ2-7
ASSKGALTTSHEQY
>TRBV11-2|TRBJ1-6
ASRGLTEPYSPLH
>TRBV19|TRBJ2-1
ASSIDREGSYNEQF
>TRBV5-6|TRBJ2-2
ASIQGRARQNTGELF
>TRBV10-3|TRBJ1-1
AISDPAARAF
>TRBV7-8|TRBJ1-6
ASSLVGTDNSPLH
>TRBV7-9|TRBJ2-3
ASSSRDRGTDTQY
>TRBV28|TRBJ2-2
ASRPPTGGGGELF
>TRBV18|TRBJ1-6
ASSPYRSNSPLH
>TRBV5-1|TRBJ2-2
ASSFGFGGNTGELF
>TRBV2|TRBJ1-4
ASTATTNEKLF
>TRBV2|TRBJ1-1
ASSEGSEAF
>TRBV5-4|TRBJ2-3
ASTMPHGLAGKGPTDTQY
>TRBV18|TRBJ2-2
ASQRDLNTGELF
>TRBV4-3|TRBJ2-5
ASSPSWRSSVETQY
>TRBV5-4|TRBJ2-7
ASSLNSYEQY
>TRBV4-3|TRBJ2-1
ASSQDTSGGDNEQF
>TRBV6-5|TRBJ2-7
ASSRGTGPGEQY
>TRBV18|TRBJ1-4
ASSPGLNEKLF
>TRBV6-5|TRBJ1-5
ASSPTSGVSQPQH
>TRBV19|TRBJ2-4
ASRTGFGAKNIQY
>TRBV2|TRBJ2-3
ASSRLAGGPDTQY